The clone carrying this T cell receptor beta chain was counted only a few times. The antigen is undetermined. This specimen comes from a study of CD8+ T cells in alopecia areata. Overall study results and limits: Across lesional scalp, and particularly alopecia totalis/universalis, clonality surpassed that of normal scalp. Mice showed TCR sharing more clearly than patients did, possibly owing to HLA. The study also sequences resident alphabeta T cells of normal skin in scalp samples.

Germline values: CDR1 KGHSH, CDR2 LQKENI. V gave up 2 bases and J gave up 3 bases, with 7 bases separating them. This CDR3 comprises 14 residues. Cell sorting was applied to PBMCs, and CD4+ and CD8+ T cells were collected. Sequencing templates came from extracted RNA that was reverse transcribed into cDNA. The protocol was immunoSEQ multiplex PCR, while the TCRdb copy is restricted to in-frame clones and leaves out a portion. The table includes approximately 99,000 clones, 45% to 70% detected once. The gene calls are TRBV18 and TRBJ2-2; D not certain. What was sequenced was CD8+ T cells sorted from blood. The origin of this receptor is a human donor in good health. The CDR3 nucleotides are TGTGCCAGCTCACCAAGGGCTTACACCGGGGAGCTGTTTTTT. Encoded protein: CASSPRAYTGELFF.